Here is one T cell receptor beta chain with its context. This sample stems from a study of blood T cell repertoires in COVID-19. Produced via immunoSEQ multiplex PCR; TCRdb's table is partial and in-frame only. The top ten clones hold 1.5% to 2% of a sample with 250,000 to 400,000 clones, about nine tenths of them seen once. Germline CDR1 and CDR2: SNHLY and FYNNEI. V lost 6 bases to trimming and J lost 6 bases; unmatched junction nucleotides: 9. The CDR3 runs to 14 residues. Material for sequencing was peripheral blood. This receptor was identified in a woman in her 30s with COVID-19, enrolled during active disease. V usage is TRBV2 and J usage is TRBJ1-2, with 8 positions matching TRBD1. In DNA, the CDR3 is TGTGCCAGCAGCCTTGACAGGGGTGAGAATGGCTACACCTTC. Translated: CASSLDRGENGYTF.